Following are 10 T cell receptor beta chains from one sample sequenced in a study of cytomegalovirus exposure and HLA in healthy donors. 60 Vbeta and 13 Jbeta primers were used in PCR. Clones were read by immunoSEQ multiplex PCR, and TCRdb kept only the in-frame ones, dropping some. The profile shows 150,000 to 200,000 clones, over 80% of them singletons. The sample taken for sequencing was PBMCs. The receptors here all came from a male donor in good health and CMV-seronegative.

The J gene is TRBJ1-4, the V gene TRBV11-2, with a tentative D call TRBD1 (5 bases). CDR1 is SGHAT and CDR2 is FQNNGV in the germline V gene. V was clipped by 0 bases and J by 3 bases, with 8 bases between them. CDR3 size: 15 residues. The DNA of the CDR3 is TGTGCCAGCAGCTTAGATGGGGCGTCTAATGAAAAACTGTTTTTT. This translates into CASSLDGASNEKLFF.

The CDR3 DNA is TGTGCCAGCAGTGCGGGGGGCAGCAATCAGCCCCAGCATTTT. Translated: CASSAGGSNQPQHF. This chain links TRBV6-1 with TRBJ1-5, with D maybe TRBD1 (6 bases). In germline, CDR1 is MNHNS, CDR2 SASEGT. V was pared by 4 bases and J by 1 base, with 8 bases between. The CDR3 runs to 14 residues.

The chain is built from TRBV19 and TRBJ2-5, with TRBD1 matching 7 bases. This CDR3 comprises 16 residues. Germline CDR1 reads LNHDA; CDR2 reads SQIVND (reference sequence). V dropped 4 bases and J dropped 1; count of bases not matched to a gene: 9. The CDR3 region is CASSTIPGQRQETQYF. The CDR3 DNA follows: TGTGCCAGTAGTACAATCCCGGGACAGCGCCAAGAGACCCAGTACTTC.

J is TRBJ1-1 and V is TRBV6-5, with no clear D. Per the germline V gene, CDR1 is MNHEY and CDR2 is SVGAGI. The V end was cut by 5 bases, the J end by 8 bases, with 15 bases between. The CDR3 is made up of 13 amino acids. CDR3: CASSRPEDGEAFF. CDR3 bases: TGTGCCAGCAGTCGCCCGGAAGACGGGGAAGCTTTCTTT.

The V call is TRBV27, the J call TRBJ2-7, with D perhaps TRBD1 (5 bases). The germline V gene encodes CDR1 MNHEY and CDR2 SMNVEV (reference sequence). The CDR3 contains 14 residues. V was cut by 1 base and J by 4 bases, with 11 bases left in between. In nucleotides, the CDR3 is TGTGCCAGCAGTTTATGGGAAAGGGGTTACGAGCAGTACTTC. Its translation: CASSLWERGYEQYF.

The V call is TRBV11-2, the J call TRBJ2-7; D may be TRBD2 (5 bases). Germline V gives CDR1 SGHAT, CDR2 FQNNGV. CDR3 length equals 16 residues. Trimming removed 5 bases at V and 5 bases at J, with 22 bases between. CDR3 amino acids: CASSPRTGTSAHEQYF. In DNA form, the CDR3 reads TGTGCCAGCAGCCCCAGGACTGGTACTTCCGCCCACGAGCAGTACTTC.

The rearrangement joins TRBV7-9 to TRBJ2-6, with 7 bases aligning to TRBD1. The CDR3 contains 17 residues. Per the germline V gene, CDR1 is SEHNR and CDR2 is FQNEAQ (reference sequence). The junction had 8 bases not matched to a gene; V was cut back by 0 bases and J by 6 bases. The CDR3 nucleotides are TGTGCCAGCAGCTTAGCTGGACAGGTGGTTAAGGCCAACGTCCTGACTTTC. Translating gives CASSLAGQVVKANVLTF.

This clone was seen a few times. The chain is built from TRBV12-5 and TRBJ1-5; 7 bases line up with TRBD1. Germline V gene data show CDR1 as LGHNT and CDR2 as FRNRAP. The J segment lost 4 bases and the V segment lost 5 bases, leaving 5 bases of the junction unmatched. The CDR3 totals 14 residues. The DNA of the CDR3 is TGTGCTAGTGGTCAACAGGGGCGGAATCAGCCCCAGCATTTT. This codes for CASGQQGRNQPQHF.

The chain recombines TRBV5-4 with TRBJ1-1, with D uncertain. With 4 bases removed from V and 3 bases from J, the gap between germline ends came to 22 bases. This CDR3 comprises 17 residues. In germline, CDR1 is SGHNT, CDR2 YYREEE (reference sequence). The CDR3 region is CASSPGGRTTLDTEAFF. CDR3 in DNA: TGTGCCAGCAGCCCCGGTGGCAGGACTACCCTTGACACTGAAGCTTTCTTT.

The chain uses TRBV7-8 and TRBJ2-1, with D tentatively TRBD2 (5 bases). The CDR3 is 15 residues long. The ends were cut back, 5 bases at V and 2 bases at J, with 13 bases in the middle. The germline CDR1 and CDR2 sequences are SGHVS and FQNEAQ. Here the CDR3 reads CASSPRMTTYNEQFF. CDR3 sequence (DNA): TGTGCCAGCAGCCCCAGAATGACTACCTACAATGAGCAGTTCTTC.